What follows are 24 T cell receptor beta chains derived from one specimen sequenced in a study of Graves' ophthalmopathy and Graves' hyperthyroidism. Using RNA transcripts, the TCR beta CDR3 regions were amplified. First-round RT-PCR used HTBI primers; second-round multiplex PCR followed. Via MiXCR, TCRdb re-called the multiplex PCR reads, giving one row per CDR3 protein. Found here are 900,000 to 1,200,000 distinct CDR3 sequences, less than 45% of them singletons; the top ten hold 8.5% to 14%. The specimen was peripheral blood or thyroid tissue (not recorded which). Every receptor here comes from an adult man with Graves' hyperthyroidism.

V usage is TRBV7-8 and J usage is TRBJ2-7, with TRBD1 identical over 8 bases. The ends lost 4 bases at V and 1 base at J; junction bases unmatched: 9. Germline V gene lookup returns CDR1 SGHVS and CDR2 FQNEAQ. The length of the CDR3 is 16 residues. DNA for the CDR3: TGTGCCAGCAGCTCAGGGGACAGGTCAGGGTCCTACGAGCAGTACTTC. It codes for CASSSGDRSGSYEQYF.

This clonotype has ten or more counts. This chain connects TRBV24-1 to TRBJ1-1; D remains unclear. CDR1 is KGHDR and CDR2 is SFDVKD in the germline V gene. The CDR3 is 13 residues long. V was clipped by 5 bases and J by 3 bases, with 9 bases between them. CDR3 sequence reads: CATSAGSYTEAFF. The CDR3, as DNA: TGTGCCACCAGTGCGGGGAGTTACACTGAAGCTTTCTTT.

The rearrangement links TRBV10-3 to TRBJ2-6, with D unclear. Germline V gene lookup returns CDR1 ENHRY and CDR2 SYGVKD. This CDR3 spans 11 amino acids. Deletions cut 7 bases from V and 17 bases from J, with 15 bases between. CDR3 loop: CAINPGPSMTF. The CDR3 DNA sequence: TGTGCCATCAACCCAGGACCGAGCATGACTTTC.

The chain employs TRBV5-6 and TRBJ2-7; 9 positions agree with TRBD1. There are 15 residues in the CDR3. V trimming: 4 bases; J trimming: 6 bases; junction bases outside the gene matches: 11. Looked up from germline, CDR1 is SGHDT and CDR2 is YYEEEE. The CDR3 region has the DNA TGTGCCAGCAGCCACCGGACAGGGGAAGTAGGCGAGCAGTACTTC. This gives the protein CASSHRTGEVGEQYF. The entire variable domain, with the rest obtained from reference TRBV5-6 and TRBJ2-7, is as follows: DAGVTQSPTHLIKTRGQQVTLRCSPKSGHDTVSWYQQALGQGPQFIFQYYEEEERQRGNFPDRFSGHQFPNYSSELNVNALLLGDSALYLCASSHRTGEVGEQYFGPGTRLTVT.

This clonotype was found many times. The chain employs TRBV14 and TRBJ1-6; TRBD1 matches at 7 bases. This CDR3 is built from 16 residues. The V segment lost 1 base and the J segment 10 bases; nucleotides outside the gene matches: 10. CDR1 and CDR2 from the germline V gene are SGHDN and FVKESK. CDR3 sequence (DNA): TGTGCCAGCAGCCAAGTTGTGACAGGGTTTCCATCACCCCTCCACTTT. Amino acids: CASSQVVTGFPSPLHF.

V usage is TRBV9 and J usage is TRBJ2-5, with 9 bases that match TRBD1. Germline-derived CDR1 and CDR2 are SGDLS and YYNGEE. Trimming took 8 bases from V and 5 from J; bases not matched to a gene: 10. The CDR3 length is 14 residues. CDR3 DNA: TGTGCCAGTAGTATACGACAGGGGGGGGAGACCCAGTACTTC. It is translated as CASSIRQGGETQYF.

Turning to this clonotype: This clone may be a read error of a much larger clone one base away. The J gene is TRBJ2-5, the V gene TRBV20-1, with 9 bases fitting TRBD1. This CDR3 comprises 13 residues. Germline V lookup: CDR1 DFQATT, CDR2 SNEGSKA (reference sequence). CDR3 amino acids: CSAGTGTSETQHF. For the CDR3, the DNA is TGCAGTGCTGGGACAGGGACCAGTGAGACCCAGCACTTC.

Many counts were recorded for this clonotype. This chain links TRBV6-5 with TRBJ2-7, with 9 bases that match TRBD2. Per the germline V gene, CDR1 is MNHEY and CDR2 is SVGAGI. The CDR3 extends over 15 amino acids. V trimming: 6 bases; J trimming: 2 bases; junction bases outside the gene matches: 8. This CDR3 reads CASSTGLAGTYEQYF. In nucleotides, the CDR3 is TGTGCCAGCAGCACGGGACTAGCAGGGACCTACGAGCAGTACTTC.

The V call is TRBV25-1, the J call TRBJ2-5, with D possibly TRBD1 on 5 matching bases. The germline V gene encodes CDR1 MGHDK and CDR2 SYGVNS. This CDR3 spans 15 amino acids. V was pared by 5 bases and J by 1 base, with 14 bases between. The CDR3 nucleotides read TGTGCCAGCAGTCTCCCCGACAGCCCCCAAGAGACCCAGTACTTC. Protein: CASSLPDSPQETQYF. Using reference TRBV25-1 and TRBJ2-5 for the parts outside the CDR3, the full variable domain is EADIYQTPRYLVIGTGKKITLECSQTMGHDKMYWYQQDPGMELHLIHYSYGVNSTEKGDLSSESTVSRIRTEHFPLTLESARPSHTSQYLCASSLPDSPQETQYFGPGTRLLVL.

This clonotype has ten or more counts. The chain combines TRBV19 with TRBJ1-4; D unclear. The CDR3 has 12 residues. Germline V gives CDR1 LNHDA, CDR2 SQIVND (reference sequence). V was clipped by 11 bases and J by 8 bases, with 15 bases between them. CDR3 amino acids: CARHLKLEKLFF. CDR3 sequence (DNA): TGTGCCCGACATCTTAAACTCGAAAAACTGTTTTTT.

The chain combines TRBV12-3 or TRBV12-4 with TRBJ2-5; D is possibly TRBD2 (6 bases). The ends were cut back, 3 bases at V and 5 bases at J, with 13 bases in the middle. The CDR3 has 14 amino acids. The CDR3 is CASSFGGGMETQYF. CDR3 coding DNA: TGTGCCAGCAGTTTTGGTGGCGGGATGGAGACCCAGTACTTC.

The CDR3: CASSYSGGPEAFF. CDR3 nucleotides: TGTGCCAGCAGTTACTCCGGCGGCCCAGAAGCTTTCTTT. V usage is TRBV6-5 and J usage is TRBJ1-1; D is unresolved. In germline, CDR1 is MNHEY, CDR2 SVGAGI. The CDR3 extends over 13 amino acids. The ends were cut back, 0 bases at V and 8 bases at J, with 10 bases in the middle.

Many counts were recorded for this clonotype. The chain recombines TRBV7-9 with TRBJ1-1; tentatively, D is TRBD1 (5 bases). V lost 1 base and J lost 0, with 18 bases in between. There are 18 residues in the CDR3. CDR1 and CDR2 (germline): SEHNR, FQNEAQ (reference sequence). The CDR3 protein is CASSLDWAGRGMNTEAFF. The CDR3 coding sequence is TGTGCCAGCAGCTTAGACTGGGCAGGAAGGGGTATGAACACTGAAGCTTTCTTT. The full variable domain, completed using reference TRBV7-9 and TRBJ1-1, is DTGVSQNPRHKITKRGQNVTFRCDPISEHNRLYWYRQTLGQGPEFLTYFQNEAQLEKSRLLSDRFSAERPKGSFSTLEIQRTEQGDSAMYLCASSLDWAGRGMNTEAFFGQGTRLTVV.

At least ten counts were recorded for this clonotype. V usage is TRBV19 and J usage is TRBJ1-1; 11 bases map to TRBD1. This CDR3 has 15 amino acids. Germline CDR1 LNHDA, CDR2 SQIVND (reference sequence). V shed 6 bases, J shed 4 bases, and the junction held 7 bases outside the gene matches. The CDR3 region has the DNA TGTGCCAGTAGAAGCCGGACAGGGGGCATCACTGAAGCTTTCTTT. This translates into CASRSRTGGITEAFF.

This clonotype came up many times. The rearrangement joins TRBV9 to TRBJ1-2; 7 nucleotides agree with TRBD1. The V gene's germline CDR1 is SGDLS and CDR2 YYNGEE. The CDR3 has 13 residues. Trimming removed 3 bases from V and 6 bases from J; junction bases left unmatched: 5. The CDR3 DNA is TGTGCCAGCAGCGGCGGGACAGATCATGGCTACACCTTC. Amino acid sequence: CASSGGTDHGYTF.

This clonotype was observed at least ten times. The chain couples TRBV20-1 to TRBJ1-5; D remains unclear. Germline V CDR1 and CDR2: DFQATT, SNEGSKA (reference sequence). The ends were cut back, 3 bases at V and 0 bases at J, with 12 bases in the middle. The CDR3 has 15 residues. The CDR3 loop is CSARPQYYSNQPQHF. The CDR3 coding sequence is TGCAGTGCTAGGCCTCAATACTATAGCAATCAGCCCCAGCATTTT.

J is TRBJ2-5 and V is TRBV19; D tentatively fits TRBD1 or TRBD2 (5 bases each). CDR3 size: 14 residues. Germline assignment: CDR1 LNHDA and CDR2 SQIVND (reference sequence). The V and J ends lost 5 bases and 3 bases respectively, with 13 bases between them. CDR3 sequence reads: CASSPPGAKETQYF. The CDR3 DNA reads as TGTGCCAGTAGTCCACCCGGGGCCAAAGAGACCCAGTACTTC. Combining the CDR3 with reference TRBV19 and TRBJ2-5 gives the whole variable domain DGGITQSPKYLFRKEGQNVTLSCEQNLNHDAMYWYRQDPGQGLRLIYYSQIVNDFQKGDIAEGYSVSREKKESFPLTVTSAQKNPTAFYLCASSPPGAKETQYFGPGTRLLVL.

The chain joins TRBV7-9 to TRBJ2-5, with 8 bases fitting TRBD1. Per the germline V gene, CDR1 is SEHNR and CDR2 is FQNEAQ (reference sequence). V shed 5 bases and J 5 bases; nucleotides not matched to a gene: 13. There are 16 residues in the CDR3. CDR3 DNA: TGTGCCAGCAGCCAACCTAAGACAGGGGAGCTGGAGACCCAGTACTTC. Translation: CASSQPKTGELETQYF.

The rearrangement links TRBV18 to TRBJ1-4, with D possibly TRBD1 on 5 matching bases. Germline CDR1 and CDR2: KGHSH and LQKENI. V was clipped by 6 bases and J by 6 bases, with 20 bases between them. The CDR3 spans 16 residues. The CDR3 DNA reads as TGTGCCAGCTCTCCGTCACCGGGACCAAATTATGAAAAACTGTTTTTT. Its protein is CASSPSPGPNYEKLFF. Variable domain in full (rest from reference TRBV18 and TRBJ1-4): NAGVMQNPRHLVRRRGQEARLRCSPMKGHSHVYWYRQLPEEGLKFMVYLQKENIIDESGMPKERFSAEFPKEGPSILRIQQVVRGDSAAYFCASSPSPGPNYEKLFFGSGTQLSVL.

This clonotype was observed at least ten times. V gene TRBV29-1 combines with J gene TRBJ2-7, with 9 bases aligning to TRBD2. Germline trimming cut 4 bases from V and 4 bases from J; bases unmatched to any gene: 2. Germline assignment: CDR1 SQVTM and CDR2 ANQGSEA. The CDR3 is 12 amino acids. CDR3 sequence (DNA): TGCAGCGTTGTCCTAGCGGGATACGAGCAGTACTTC. The encoded protein is CSVVLAGYEQYF.

This clonotype was seen more than once but under ten times. V and J are TRBV27 and TRBJ1-1, with unresolved D. The CDR3 has 12 amino acids. Germline assignment: CDR1 MNHEY and CDR2 SMNVEV (reference sequence). V gave up 6 bases and J gave up 10 bases, with 15 bases separating them. CDR3 protein: CASRTTGEGAFF. For the CDR3, the DNA is TGTGCCAGCAGAACGACCGGGGAAGGAGCTTTCTTT.

The table lists this clonotype with a few counts. The chain uses TRBV20-1 and TRBJ1-5; TRBD1 matches at 12 bases. CDR3 length equals 17 residues. V trimming: 6 bases; J trimming: 9 bases; junction bases outside the gene matches: 18. CDR1 and CDR2 (germline): DFQATT, SNEGSKA (reference sequence). The CDR3: CSATIAPGQGAIRPQHF. CDR3 bases: TGCAGTGCCACCATAGCCCCGGGACAGGGGGCAATTCGGCCCCAGCATTTT.

Concerning this clonotype itself: With a much larger clone just one base away, this may be a read error. The chain is built from TRBV20-1 and TRBJ1-5; no clear D. Germline V gives CDR1 DFQATT, CDR2 SNEGSKA (reference sequence). This CDR3 has 16 amino acids. CDR3 bases: TGCAGTGCTAGACCCCGGCAGGACGTTAGCAATCAGCCCCATCATTTT. Residues: CSARPRQDVSNQPHHF.

The J gene is TRBJ1-1, the V gene TRBV20-1; D is perhaps TRBD1 (6 bases). The germline gives CDR1 DFQATT, CDR2 SNEGSKA (reference sequence). The CDR3 is made up of 15 amino acids. Deletions cut 6 bases from V and 6 bases from J, with 23 bases between. As DNA, the CDR3 is TGCAGTGCCCGCCGGACAGCGCTAGGGACGTCTGAAGCTTTCTTT. Protein product: CSARRTALGTSEAFF.